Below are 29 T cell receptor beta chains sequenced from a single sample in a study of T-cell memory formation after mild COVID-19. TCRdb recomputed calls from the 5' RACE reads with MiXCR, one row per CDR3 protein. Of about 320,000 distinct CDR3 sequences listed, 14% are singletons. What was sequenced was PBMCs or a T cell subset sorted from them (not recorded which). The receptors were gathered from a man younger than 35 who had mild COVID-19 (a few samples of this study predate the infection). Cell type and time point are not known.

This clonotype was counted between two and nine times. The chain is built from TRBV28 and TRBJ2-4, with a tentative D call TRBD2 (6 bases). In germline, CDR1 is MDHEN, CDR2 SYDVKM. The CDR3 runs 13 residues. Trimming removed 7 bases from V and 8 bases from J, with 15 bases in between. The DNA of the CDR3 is TGTGCCAGCATGCCCTTAGGAGGGGACATTCAGTACTTC. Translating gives CASMPLGGDIQYF.

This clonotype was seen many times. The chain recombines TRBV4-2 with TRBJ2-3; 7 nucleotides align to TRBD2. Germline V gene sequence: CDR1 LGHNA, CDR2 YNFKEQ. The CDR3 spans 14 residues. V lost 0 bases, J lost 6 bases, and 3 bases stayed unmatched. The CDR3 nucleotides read TGTGCCAGCAGCCAAGATCGGCGGGGGGATACGCAGTATTTT. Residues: CASSQDRRGDTQYF.

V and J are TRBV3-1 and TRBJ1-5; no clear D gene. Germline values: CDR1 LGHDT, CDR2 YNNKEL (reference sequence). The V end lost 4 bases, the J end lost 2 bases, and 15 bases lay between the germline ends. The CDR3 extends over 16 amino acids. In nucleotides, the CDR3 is TGTGCCAGCAGCCCCGACACCAACCCGCGCAATCAGCCCCAGCATTTT. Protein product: CASSPDTNPRNQPQHF. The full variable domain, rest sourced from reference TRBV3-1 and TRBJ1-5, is DTAVSQTPKYLVTQMGNDKSIKCEQNLGHDTMYWYKQDSKKFLKIMFSYNNKELIINETVPNRFSPKSPDKAHLNLHINSLELGDSAVYFCASSPDTNPRNQPQHFGDGTRLSIL.

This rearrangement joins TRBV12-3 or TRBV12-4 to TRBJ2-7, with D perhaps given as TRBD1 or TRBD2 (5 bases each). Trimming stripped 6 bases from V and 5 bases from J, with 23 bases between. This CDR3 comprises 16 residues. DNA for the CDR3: TGTGCCAGCAGCCCAAGGCCGGGACGAGTAATTAACGAGCAGTACTTC. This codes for CASSPRPGRVINEQYF.

In DNA, the CDR3 is TGTGCCAGCAGCACGGACAGGGGGGTCTATGGCTACACCTTC. Translation gives CASSTDRGVYGYTF. V and J are TRBV7-9 and TRBJ1-2, with 10 bases that match TRBD1. The trim removed 5 bases at V and 4 bases at J, leaving 4 bases unmatched. Germline assignment: CDR1 SEHNR and CDR2 FQNEAQ (reference sequence). The CDR3 is 14 residues long.

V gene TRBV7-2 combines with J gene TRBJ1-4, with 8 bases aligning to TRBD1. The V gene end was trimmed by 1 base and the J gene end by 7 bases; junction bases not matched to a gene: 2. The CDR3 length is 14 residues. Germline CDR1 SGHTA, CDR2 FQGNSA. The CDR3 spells CASSLGQGIEKLFF. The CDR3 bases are TGTGCCAGCAGCTTAGGACAGGGGATTGAAAAACTGTTTTTT.

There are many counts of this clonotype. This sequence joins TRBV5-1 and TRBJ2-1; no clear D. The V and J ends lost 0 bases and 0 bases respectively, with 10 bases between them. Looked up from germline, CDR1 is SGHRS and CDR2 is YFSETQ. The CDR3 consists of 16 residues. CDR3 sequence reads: CASSLAAVSSYNEQFF. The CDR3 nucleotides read TGCGCCAGCAGCTTGGCCGCCGTGAGCTCCTACAATGAGCAGTTCTTC.

The CDR3 sequence is CSARAAGTSVADTQYF. In nucleotides, the CDR3 is TGCAGTGCTAGGGCTGCCGGGACTAGCGTCGCAGATACGCAGTATTTT. The chain combines TRBV20-1 with TRBJ2-3; 10 bases are a match to TRBD2. The CDR3 is 16 residues long. Trimming removed 3 bases from V and 4 bases from J; junction bases left unmatched: 10. The germline gives CDR1 DFQATT, CDR2 SNEGSKA (reference sequence).

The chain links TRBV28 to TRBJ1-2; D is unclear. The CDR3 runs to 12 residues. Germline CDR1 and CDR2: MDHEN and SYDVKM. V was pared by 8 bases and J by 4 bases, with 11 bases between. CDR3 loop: CASLTDPYGYTF. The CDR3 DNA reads TGTGCCAGCCTGACGGATCCCTATGGCTACACCTTC.

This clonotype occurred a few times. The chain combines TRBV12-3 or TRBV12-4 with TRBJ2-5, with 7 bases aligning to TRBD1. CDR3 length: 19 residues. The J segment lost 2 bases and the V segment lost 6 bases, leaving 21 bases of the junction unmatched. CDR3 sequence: CASSQELGSRDSEQETQYF. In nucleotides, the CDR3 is TGTGCCAGCAGCCAAGAACTCGGATCACGGGACAGTGAACAAGAGACCCAGTACTTC.

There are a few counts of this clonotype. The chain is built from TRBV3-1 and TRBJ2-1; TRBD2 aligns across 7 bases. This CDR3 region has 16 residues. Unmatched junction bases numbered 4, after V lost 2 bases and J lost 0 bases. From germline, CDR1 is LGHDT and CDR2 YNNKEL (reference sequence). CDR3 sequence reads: CASSQWGGLSYNEQFF. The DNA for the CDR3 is TGTGCCAGCAGCCAATGGGGGGGACTCTCCTACAATGAGCAGTTCTTC.

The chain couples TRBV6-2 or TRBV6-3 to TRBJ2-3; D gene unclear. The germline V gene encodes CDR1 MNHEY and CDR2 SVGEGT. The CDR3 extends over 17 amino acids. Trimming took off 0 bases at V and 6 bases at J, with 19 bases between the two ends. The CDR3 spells CASSYSTLEESRDTQYF. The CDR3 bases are TGTGCCAGCAGTTACTCGACGCTGGAAGAATCCAGGGATACGCAGTATTTT.

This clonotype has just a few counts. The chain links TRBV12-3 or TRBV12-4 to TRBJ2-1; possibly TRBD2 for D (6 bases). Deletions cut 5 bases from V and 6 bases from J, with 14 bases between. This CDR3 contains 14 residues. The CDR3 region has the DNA TGTGCCAGCAGTCCTACTAGCACCGGCAATGAGCAGTTCTTC. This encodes CASSPTSTGNEQFF.

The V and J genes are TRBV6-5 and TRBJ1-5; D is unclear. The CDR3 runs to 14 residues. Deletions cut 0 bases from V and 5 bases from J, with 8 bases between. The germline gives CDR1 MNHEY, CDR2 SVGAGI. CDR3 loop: CASSYSELYQPQHF. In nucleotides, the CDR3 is TGTGCCAGCAGTTACTCTGAGCTCTATCAGCCCCAGCATTTT.

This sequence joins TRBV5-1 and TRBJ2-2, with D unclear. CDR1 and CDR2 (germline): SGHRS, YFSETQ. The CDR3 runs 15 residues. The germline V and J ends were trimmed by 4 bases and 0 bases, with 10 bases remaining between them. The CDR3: CASSTTDSNTGELFF. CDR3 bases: TGCGCCAGCAGCACTACAGACTCGAACACCGGGGAGCTGTTTTTT. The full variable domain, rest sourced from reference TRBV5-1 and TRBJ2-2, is KAGVTQTPRYLIKTRGQQVTLSCSPISGHRSVSWYQQTPGQGLQFLFEYFSETQRNKGNFPGRFSGRQFSNSRSEMNVSTLELGDSALYLCASSTTDSNTGELFFGEGSRLTVL.

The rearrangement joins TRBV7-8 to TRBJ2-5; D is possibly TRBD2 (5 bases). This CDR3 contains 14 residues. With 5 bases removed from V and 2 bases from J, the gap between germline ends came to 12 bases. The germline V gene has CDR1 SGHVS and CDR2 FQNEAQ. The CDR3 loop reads CASSLRTSQETQYF. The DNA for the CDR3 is TGTGCCAGCAGCCTTAGGACTTCTCAAGAGACCCAGTACTTC.

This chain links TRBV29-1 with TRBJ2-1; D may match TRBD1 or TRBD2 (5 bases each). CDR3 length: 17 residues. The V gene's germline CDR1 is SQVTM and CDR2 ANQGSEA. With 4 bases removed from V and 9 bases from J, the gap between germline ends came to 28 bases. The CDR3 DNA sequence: TGCAGCGTTGTAGCTTCGGGAAGGGGATGGCGGGCAGTTGAGCAGTTCTTC. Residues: CSVVASGRGWRAVEQFF.

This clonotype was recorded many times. For the CDR3, the DNA is TGCGCCAGCAGCTTGGGGGACCTCCACAATGAGCAGTTCTTC. Translation gives CASSLGDLHNEQFF. The genes are TRBV5-1 and TRBJ2-1; D is tentatively TRBD1 or TRBD2 (5 bases each). The CDR3 has 14 residues. Germline V gives CDR1 SGHRS, CDR2 YFSETQ. Trimming took off 0 bases at V and 5 bases at J, with 9 bases between the two ends.

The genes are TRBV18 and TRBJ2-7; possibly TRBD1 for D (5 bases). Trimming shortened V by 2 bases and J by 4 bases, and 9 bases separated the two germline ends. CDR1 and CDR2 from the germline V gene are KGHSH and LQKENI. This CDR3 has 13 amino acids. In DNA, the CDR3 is TGTGCCAGCTCACCAGGGGCAGAGTACGAGCAGTACTTC. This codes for CASSPGAEYEQYF.

The CDR3 region is CSASRPGRVSNYGYTF. The CDR3 nucleotides are TGCAGTGCTTCCCGCCCTGGGAGGGTATCTAACTATGGCTACACCTTC. The chain carries TRBV20-1 and TRBJ1-2; no firm D call. Germline V gene lookup returns CDR1 DFQATT and CDR2 SNEGSKA (reference sequence). The CDR3 totals 16 residues. V shed 5 bases and J shed 0 bases, with 19 bases lying between them.

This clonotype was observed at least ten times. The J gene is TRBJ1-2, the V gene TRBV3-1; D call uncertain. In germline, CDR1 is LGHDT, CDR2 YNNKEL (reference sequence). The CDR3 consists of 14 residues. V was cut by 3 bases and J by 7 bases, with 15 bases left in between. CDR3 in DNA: TGTGCCAGCAGCCATTGGGATCCTACTAGTGGCTACACCTTC. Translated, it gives CASSHWDPTSGYTF.

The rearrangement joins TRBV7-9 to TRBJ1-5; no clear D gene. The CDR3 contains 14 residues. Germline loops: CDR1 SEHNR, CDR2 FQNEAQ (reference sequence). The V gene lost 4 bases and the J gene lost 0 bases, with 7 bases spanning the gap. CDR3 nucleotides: TGTGCCAGCAGCTATTCGGATAGCAATCAGCCCCAGCATTTT. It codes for CASSYSDSNQPQHF.

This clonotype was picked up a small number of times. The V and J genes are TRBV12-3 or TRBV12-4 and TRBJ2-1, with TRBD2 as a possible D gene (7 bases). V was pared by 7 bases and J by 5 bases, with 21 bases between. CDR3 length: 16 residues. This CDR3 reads CASTAPAGGLHNEQFF. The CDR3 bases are TGTGCCAGCACCGCCCCAGCCGGGGGGCTGCACAATGAGCAGTTCTTC.

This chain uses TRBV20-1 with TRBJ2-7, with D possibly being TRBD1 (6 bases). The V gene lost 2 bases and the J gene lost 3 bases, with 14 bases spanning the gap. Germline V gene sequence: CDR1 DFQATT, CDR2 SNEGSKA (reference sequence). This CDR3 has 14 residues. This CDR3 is CSARLRQGGYEQYF. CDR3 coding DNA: TGCAGTGCTAGACTCCGACAAGGGGGCTACGAGCAGTACTTC.

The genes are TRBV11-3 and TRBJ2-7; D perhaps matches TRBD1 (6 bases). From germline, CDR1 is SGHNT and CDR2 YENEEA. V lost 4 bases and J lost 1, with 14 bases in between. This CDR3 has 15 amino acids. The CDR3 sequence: CASSSLEGQSYEQYF. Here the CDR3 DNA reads TGTGCCAGCAGCTCCCTTGAGGGACAATCCTACGAGCAGTACTTC.

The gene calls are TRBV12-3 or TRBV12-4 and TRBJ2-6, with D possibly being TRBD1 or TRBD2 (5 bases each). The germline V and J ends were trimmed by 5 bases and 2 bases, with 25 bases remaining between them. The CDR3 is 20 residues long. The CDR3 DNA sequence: TGTGCCAGCAGTGGGGGATGGACTGTCCCCGGATCGGCTGGGGCCAACGTCCTGACTTTC. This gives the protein CASSGGWTVPGSAGANVLTF.

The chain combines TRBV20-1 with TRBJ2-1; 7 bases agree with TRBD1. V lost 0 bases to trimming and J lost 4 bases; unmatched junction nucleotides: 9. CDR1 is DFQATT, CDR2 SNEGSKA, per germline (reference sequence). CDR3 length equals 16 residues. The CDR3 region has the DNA TGCAGTGCTAGAGATCATCAGGGGACAGAGTACAATGAGCAGTTCTTC. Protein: CSARDHQGTEYNEQFF.

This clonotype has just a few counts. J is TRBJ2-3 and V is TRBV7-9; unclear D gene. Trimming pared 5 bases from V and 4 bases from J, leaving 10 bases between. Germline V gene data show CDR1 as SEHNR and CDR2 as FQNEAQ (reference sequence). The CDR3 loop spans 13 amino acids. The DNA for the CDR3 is TGTGCCAGCAGCCTTATTGTTTCAGATACGCAGTATTTT. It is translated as CASSLIVSDTQYF.

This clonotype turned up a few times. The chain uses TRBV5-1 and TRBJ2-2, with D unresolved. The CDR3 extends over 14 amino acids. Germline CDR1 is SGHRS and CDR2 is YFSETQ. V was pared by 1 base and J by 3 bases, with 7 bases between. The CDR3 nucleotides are TGCGCCAGCAGCTTGTTAGAGTACACCGGGGAGCTGTTTTTT. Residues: CASSLLEYTGELFF.